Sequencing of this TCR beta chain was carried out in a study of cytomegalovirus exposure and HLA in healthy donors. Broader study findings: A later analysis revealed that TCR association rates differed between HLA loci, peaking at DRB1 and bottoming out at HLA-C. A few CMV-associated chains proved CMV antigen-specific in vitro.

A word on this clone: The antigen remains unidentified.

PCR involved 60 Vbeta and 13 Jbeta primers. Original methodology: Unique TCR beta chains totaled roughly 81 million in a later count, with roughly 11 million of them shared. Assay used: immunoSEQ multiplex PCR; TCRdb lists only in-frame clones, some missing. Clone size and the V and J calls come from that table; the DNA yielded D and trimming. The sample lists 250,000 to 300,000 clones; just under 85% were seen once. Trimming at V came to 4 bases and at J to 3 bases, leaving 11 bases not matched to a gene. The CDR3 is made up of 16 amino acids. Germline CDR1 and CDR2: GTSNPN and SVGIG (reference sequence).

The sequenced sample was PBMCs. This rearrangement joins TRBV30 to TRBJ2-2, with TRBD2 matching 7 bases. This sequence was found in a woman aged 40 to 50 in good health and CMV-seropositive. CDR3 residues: CAWTGGTESYTGELFF. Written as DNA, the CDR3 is TGTGCCTGGACGGGAGGAACAGAGAGCTACACCGGGGAGCTGTTTTTT.